These 26 T cell receptor beta chains came from one sample sequenced in a study of cytomegalovirus exposure and HLA in healthy donors. Primers: 60 Vbeta forward and 13 Jbeta reverse. The assay was immunoSEQ multiplex PCR, and TCRdb's table has in-frame clones only and misses some. The sample lists over 50,000 clones, approximately 72% occurring once. Sequencing used PBMCs. These receptors all come from a man between 50 and 59 years old in good health and CMV-seropositive.

The rearrangement uses TRBV5-4 and TRBJ2-7; 7 nucleotides match TRBD1. The CDR3 covers 14 residues. V dropped 5 bases and J dropped 5; count of bases not matched to a gene: 10. Germline V lookup: CDR1 SGHNT, CDR2 YYREEE (reference sequence). The chain's CDR3 is CASRTTGTADEQYF. The CDR3 bases are TGTGCCAGCAGAACGACCGGGACAGCCGACGAGCAGTACTTC.

This clone was counted once. The chain recombines TRBV19 with TRBJ2-3; maybe TRBD2 (7 bases). This CDR3 is built from 13 residues. In germline, CDR1 is LNHDA, CDR2 SQIVND (reference sequence). V lost 5 bases to trimming and J lost 8 bases, with 14 bases between them. CDR3 in amino acids: CASSPVGGATQYF. CDR3 sequence (DNA): TGTGCCAGTAGTCCCGTAGGGGGGGCTACGCAGTATTTT.

The V call is TRBV9, the J call TRBJ2-2, with 7 nucleotides matching TRBD2. Germline V gene sequence: CDR1 SGDLS, CDR2 YYNGEE. The CDR3 extends over 14 amino acids. Trimming took 0 bases from V and 5 from J; bases not matched to a gene: 1. The CDR3 sequence is CASSVVGGTGELFF. In nucleotides, the CDR3 is TGTGCCAGCAGCGTAGTGGGGGGGACCGGGGAGCTGTTTTTT.

V usage is TRBV18 and J usage is TRBJ2-3; 7 nucleotides agree with TRBD2. V lost 1 base and J lost 0; bases outside the gene matches: 4. This CDR3 comprises 16 residues. The V gene's germline CDR1 is KGHSH and CDR2 LQKENI. For the CDR3, the DNA is TGTGCCAGCTCACCACTAGCGGGCCCTAGCACAGATACGCAGTATTTT. Its protein is CASSPLAGPSTDTQYF.

J is TRBJ2-7 and V is TRBV6-5; D possibly corresponds to TRBD2 (6 bases). Trimming cost V 7 bases and J 1 base, with 17 bases left between them. The germline V gene has CDR1 MNHEY and CDR2 SVGAGI. The CDR3 is made up of 15 amino acids. CDR3 region: CASNNGLGGSYEQYF. The CDR3 bases are TGTGCCAGCAATAACGGACTGGGAGGTTCCTACGAGCAGTACTTC.

This rearrangement joins TRBV4-3 to TRBJ2-7; no reliable D call. Germline values: CDR1 LGHNA, CDR2 YSLEER. V shed 5 bases and J shed 3 bases, with 8 bases lying between them. The CDR3 is 12 amino acids. CDR3: CASSSSGYEQYF. The DNA of the CDR3 is TGCGCCAGCAGCTCCTCAGGCTACGAGCAGTACTTC.

Concerning this clone: A read error may produce the germline difference seen at one junction end. This chain joins TRBV27 and TRBJ1-2; 10 bases align to TRBD1. Germline values: CDR1 MNHEY, CDR2 SMNVEV (reference sequence). The CDR3 length is 15 residues. DNA for the CDR3: TGTGCCAGCAGGCTTGGGACAGGGGCTAAGTATGGCTACACCTTC. Protein product: CASRLGTGAKYGYTF.

Points on this clone: The sample carries other DNA sequences with the same CDR3. The rearrangement joins TRBV10-3 to TRBJ2-1; D is unresolved. Looked up from germline, CDR1 is ENHRY and CDR2 is SYGVKD. Trimming pared 6 bases from V and 0 bases from J, leaving 6 bases between. The CDR3 runs to 13 residues. In DNA form, the CDR3 reads TGTGCCATCAGGGGCAGCTCCTACAATGAGCAGTTCTTC. Amino acid sequence: CAIRGSSYNEQFF.

The V call is TRBV15, the J call TRBJ1-4, with unresolved D. Germline assignment: CDR1 LNHNV and CDR2 YYDKDF (reference sequence). The CDR3 runs 15 residues. Trimming stripped 4 bases from V and 8 bases from J, with 17 bases between. DNA for the CDR3: TGTGCCACCAGCACCGGGAGGGTCAGTAGGGAAAAACTGTTTTTT. Translated, it gives CATSTGRVSREKLFF. Complete variable domain (other parts from reference TRBV15 and TRBJ1-4): DAMVIQNPRYQVTQFGKPVTLSCSQTLNHNVMYWYQQKSSQAPKLLFHYYDKDFNNEADTPDNFQSRRPNTSFCFLDIRSPGLGDTAMYLCATSTGRVSREKLFFGSGTQLSVL.

This clone was recorded a few times. The chain links TRBV6-6 to TRBJ1-2, with 7 bases that match TRBD1. The CDR3 runs 15 residues. Germline-derived CDR1 and CDR2 are MNHNY and SVGAGI (reference sequence). Trimming cost V 8 bases and J 2 bases; bases outside gene matches: 11. Here the CDR3 DNA reads TGTGCCAGCGGCCCGGAGACACAGGGGAACTATGGCTACACCTTC. Translated, it gives CASGPETQGNYGYTF.

This clone appeared a few times. Here the CDR3 DNA reads TGTGCCAGCAGCCAAGGAGGCAGTTCCTACGAGCAGTACTTC. It codes for CASSQGGSSYEQYF. The chain couples TRBV7-9 to TRBJ2-7; perhaps TRBD2 as D (5 bases). The germline V and J ends were trimmed by 5 bases and 1 base, with 12 bases remaining between them. Germline-derived CDR1 and CDR2 are SEHNR and FQNEAQ (reference sequence). This CDR3 has 14 amino acids.

For this clone: A read error may account for a junction end that differs from germline. J is TRBJ1-2 and V is TRBV19; a weak D match, TRBD1 (6 bases). The CDR3 is 18 residues long. Germline loops: CDR1 LNHDA, CDR2 SQIVND (reference sequence). The CDR3 is CASSMELFGQLEDYGYTF. CDR3 coding DNA: TGTGCAAGTAGTATGGAATTATTCGGACAGCTTGAGGACTATGGCTACACCTTC. Full variable domain (remainder filled in from reference TRBV19 and TRBJ1-2): DGGITQSPKYLFRKEGQNVTLSCEQNLNHDAMYWYRQDPGQGLRLIYYSQIVNDFQKGDIAEGYSVSREKKESFPLTVTSAQKNPTAFYLCASSMELFGQLEDYGYTFGSGTRLTVV.

This clone turned up a few times. CDR3 residues: CASSILLTGNTGELFF. CDR3 DNA: TGTGCCAGCAGCATACTCTTAACAGGAAACACCGGGGAGCTGTTTTTT. The genes are TRBV7-9 and TRBJ2-2; D may be TRBD1 (5 bases). V shed 5 bases and J shed 2 bases, with 15 bases lying between them. Germline V lookup: CDR1 SEHNR, CDR2 FQNEAQ (reference sequence). The CDR3 extends over 16 amino acids.

J is TRBJ1-3 and V is TRBV2, with D perhaps matching TRBD1 (6 bases). The CDR3 runs 15 residues. V was pared by 4 bases and J by 3 bases, with 13 bases between. The germline V gene encodes CDR1 SNHLY and CDR2 FYNNEI. The CDR3 bases are TGTGCCAGCAGTGGGACAGAAACCCTTGGAAACACCATATATTTT. Translation: CASSGTETLGNTIYF.

The J gene is TRBJ2-2, the V gene TRBV5-1, with a weak D call TRBD1 (6 bases). Germline loops: CDR1 SGHRS, CDR2 YFSETQ. The CDR3 is made up of 17 amino acids. V lost 5 bases, J lost 3 bases, and 20 bases lay in between. The CDR3 protein is CASSLGHRDADTGELFF. The CDR3 nucleotides read TGCGCCAGCAGTTTAGGGCACAGGGACGCGGACACCGGGGAGCTGTTTTTT. The full variable domain, with the rest looked up from reference TRBV5-1 and TRBJ2-2, is KAGVTQTPRYLIKTRGQQVTLSCSPISGHRSVSWYQQTPGQGLQFLFEYFSETQRNKGNFPGRFSGRQFSNSRSEMNVSTLELGDSALYLCASSLGHRDADTGELFFGEGSRLTVL.

The J gene is TRBJ1-1, the V gene TRBV19; 8 bases agree with TRBD1. V lost 7 bases, J lost 2 bases, and 9 bases stayed unmatched. The length of the CDR3 is 15 residues. Germline V gene data show CDR1 as LNHDA and CDR2 as SQIVND (reference sequence). CDR3 nucleotides: TGTGCCAGTAAGAAATACAGGGGGAGTAACACTGAAGCTTTCTTT. This gives the protein CASKKYRGSNTEAFF.

The chain is built from TRBV19 and TRBJ1-1, with D tentatively TRBD1 (6 bases). The V gene lost 6 bases and the J gene lost 0 bases, with 14 bases spanning the gap. Germline V gives CDR1 LNHDA, CDR2 SQIVND (reference sequence). This CDR3 region has 15 residues. CDR3 amino acids: CASRDRQVLNTEAFF. CDR3 DNA sequence: TGTGCCAGTAGAGACCGACAGGTTTTGAACACTGAAGCTTTCTTT.

This clone was seen only once. This chain connects TRBV28 to TRBJ2-7, with 9 bases matching TRBD2. With V trimmed by 5 bases and J by 2 bases, 7 bases remained unmatched. There are 15 residues in the CDR3. Germline-derived CDR1 and CDR2 are MDHEN and SYDVKM. The CDR3 spells CASSPRGGGAYEQYF. In DNA, the CDR3 is TGTGCCAGCAGTCCGAGGGGCGGGGGGGCCTACGAGCAGTACTTC.

This rearrangement joins TRBV18 to TRBJ2-1, with 9 positions matching TRBD2. This CDR3 contains 16 residues. The trim removed 3 bases at V and 5 bases at J, leaving 8 bases unmatched. The germline V gene has CDR1 KGHSH and CDR2 LQKENI. CDR3 region: CASSPLAGAANNEQFF. As DNA, the CDR3 is TGTGCCAGCTCACCCTTAGCGGGGGCCGCAAACAATGAGCAGTTCTTC.

The chain combines TRBV9 with TRBJ1-1; tentatively, D is TRBD1 (5 bases). Germline values: CDR1 SGDLS, CDR2 YYNGEE. The CDR3 is 14 amino acids. Trimming stripped 0 bases from V and 7 bases from J, with 13 bases between. The CDR3 sequence: CASSVVSRDIEAFF. As DNA, the CDR3 is TGTGCCAGCAGCGTAGTTTCCAGGGATATTGAAGCTTTCTTT.

V usage is TRBV6-5 and J usage is TRBJ2-7; D possibly corresponds to TRBD2 (5 bases). Germline V gene sequence: CDR1 MNHEY, CDR2 SVGAGI. Trimming removed 6 bases from V and 4 bases from J, with 16 bases in between. The length of the CDR3 is 14 residues. The chain's CDR3 is CASSRGEGRYEQYF. CDR3 DNA sequence: TGTGCCAGCAGCCGCGGAGAGGGCCGGTACGAGCAGTACTTC.

J is TRBJ1-3 and V is TRBV4-2; possibly TRBD1 for D (5 bases). The V gene's germline CDR1 is LGHNA and CDR2 YNFKEQ. With 0 bases removed from V and 1 base from J, the gap between germline ends came to 13 bases. The CDR3 length is 17 residues. Written as DNA, the CDR3 is TGTGCCAGCAGCCAAGACCAGCTGGGGGGATCTGGAAACACCATATATTTT. Its protein is CASSQDQLGGSGNTIYF.

This chain uses TRBV4-2 with TRBJ1-2; D call uncertain. The CDR3 length is 13 residues. Deletions cut 10 bases from V and 3 bases from J, with 15 bases between. In germline, CDR1 is LGHNA, CDR2 YNFKEQ. The chain's CDR3 is CATTNTGDYGYTF. The CDR3 nucleotides are TGTGCCACCACGAACACGGGAGACTATGGCTACACCTTC.

V and J are TRBV27 and TRBJ1-1; D is possibly TRBD1 (5 bases). The CDR3 is 14 amino acids. The V gene's germline CDR1 is MNHEY and CDR2 SMNVEV (reference sequence). Deletions cut 1 base from V and 0 bases from J, with 6 bases between. CDR3 coding DNA: TGTGCCAGCAGTTTATGGGGGGTGAACACTGAAGCTTTCTTT. This gives the protein CASSLWGVNTEAFF.

This clone was picked up one time. The chain is built from TRBV5-1 and TRBJ1-1, with a weak D call TRBD1 (5 bases). CDR3 length: 16 residues. Germline V gives CDR1 SGHRS, CDR2 YFSETQ. With 4 bases removed from V and 1 base from J, the gap between germline ends came to 17 bases. The DNA of the CDR3 is TGCGCCAGCAGCGGGGGGGGACTGGGAGAGAACACTGAAGCTTTCTTT. This gives the protein CASSGGGLGENTEAFF.

The CDR3 nucleotides are TGTGCCAGCAGCTTAGCAGGGGGCTATGAAAAACTGTTTTTT. Translated, it gives CASSLAGGYEKLFF. The rearrangement links TRBV7-9 to TRBJ1-4, with 7 bases fitting TRBD1. V lost 0 bases and J lost 6; bases outside the gene matches: 1. This CDR3 comprises 14 residues. Germline V gene lookup returns CDR1 SEHNR and CDR2 FQNEAQ (reference sequence).